These T cell receptor beta chains were read from a single sample in a study of cytomegalovirus exposure and HLA in healthy donors. Assay used: immunoSEQ multiplex PCR; TCRdb lists only in-frame clones, some missing. The sample lists about 130,000 clones; roughly four fifths were seen once. Sequences were obtained from PBMCs. The receptors derive from a boy younger than 18 in good health and CMV-seronegative. CDR3s include the opening cysteine and the closing phenylalanine or tryptophan. D genes are given only for firm matches. For some rows the clone size is stated as once, few or many, or as a class when expanded; others skip it.

length: 15
J: TRBJ2-3
V: TRBV6-5
size: .
D: TRBD2
CDR3: CASSYGAGGSDTQYF
DNA: TGTGCCAGCAGTTACGGGGCGGGAGGCTCAGATACGCAGTATTTT

length: 13
J: TRBJ2-5
V: TRBV6-5
size: .
D: TRBD2
CDR3: CASRNPGLASQYF
DNA: TGTGCCAGCAGGAATCCGGGACTAGCGTCCCAGTACTTC

length: 17
J: TRBJ2-3
V: TRBV4-1
size: .
D: TRBD2
CDR3: CASSQDSAGGATDTQYF
DNA: TGCGCCAGCAGCCAAGATTCGGCGGGAGGGGCTACAGATACGCAGTATTTT

length: 14
J: TRBJ2-3
V: TRBV6-1
size: .
D: TRBD2
CDR3: CASRWAGGPDTQYF
DNA: TGTGCCAGCAGGTGGGCGGGAGGACCAGATACGCAGTATTTT

length: 15
J: TRBJ2-7
V: TRBV9
size: few
D: .
CDR3: CASSAQAGPPYEQYF
DNA: TGTGCCAGCAGCGCTCAAGCGGGTCCCCCCTACGAGCAGTACTTC

length: 13
J: TRBJ2-1
V: TRBV5-1
size: .
D: .
CDR3: CASSFKGGNEQFF
DNA: TGCGCCAGCAGCTTTAAGGGAGGTAATGAGCAGTTCTTC

length: 13
J: TRBJ1-4
V: TRBV12-5
size: .
D: TRBD1
CDR3: CASGTDRVEKLFF
DNA: TGTGCTAGTGGTACAGACAGGGTTGAAAAACTGTTTTTT

length: 16
J: TRBJ2-7
V: TRBV6-5
size: .
D: TRBD2
CDR3: CASSYSSGSPFHEQYF
DNA: TGTGCCAGCAGTTACTCTAGCGGGAGCCCCTTCCACGAGCAGTACTTC

length: 16
J: TRBJ1-1
V: TRBV4-1
size: .
D: TRBD1
CDR3: CASRSNRGPSGTEAFF
DNA: TGCGCCAGCAGATCCAACAGGGGCCCGAGCGGCACTGAAGCTTTCTTT

length: 13
J: TRBJ1-1
V: TRBV6-1
size: .
D: TRBD1
CDR3: CASNPGTGRQAFF
DNA: TGTGCCAGCAACCCCGGGACAGGGAGGCAAGCTTTCTTT

length: 13
J: TRBJ2-7
V: TRBV5-1
size: .
D: .
CDR3: CASSLPPTSEQYF
DNA: TGCGCCAGCAGCTTGCCTCCAACCTCCGAGCAGTACTTC

length: 15
J: TRBJ2-1
V: TRBV5-1
size: .
D: .
CDR3: CASSPPRERYNEQFF
DNA: TGCGCCAGCAGCCCCCCCCGGGAGAGGTACAATGAGCAGTTCTTC

length: 15
J: TRBJ1-5
V: TRBV11-2
size: .
D: .
CDR3: CASSLRSEGNQPQHF
DNA: TGTGCCAGCAGCTTAAGATCTGAGGGCAATCAGCCCCAGCATTTT

length: 12
J: TRBJ2-1
V: TRBV30
size: .
D: .
CDR3: CAWESSYNEQFF
DNA: TGTGCCTGGGAGAGCTCCTACAATGAGCAGTTCTTC

length: 15
J: TRBJ2-2
V: TRBV5-4
size: once
D: .
CDR3: CASSLLTANTGELFF
DNA: TGTGCCAGCAGCTTGCTAACTGCGAACACCGGGGAGCTGTTTTTT

length: 15
J: TRBJ2-7
V: TRBV5-1
size: .
D: TRBD1
CDR3: CASSLEGQGTYEQYF
DNA: TGCGCCAGCAGCTTGGAGGGACAGGGAACCTACGAGCAGTACTTC

length: 14
J: TRBJ2-7
V: TRBV12-5
size: .
D: .
CDR3: CASGPDTSSYEQYF
DNA: TGTGCTAGTGGTCCCGATACTAGCTCCTACGAGCAGTACTTC

length: 16
J: TRBJ2-7
V: TRBV2
size: .
D: TRBD2
CDR3: CASSDTGLAVTYEQYF
DNA: TGTGCCAGCAGTGACACCGGGCTAGCGGTGACCTACGAGCAGTACTTC

length: 19
J: TRBJ2-1
V: TRBV7-9
size: few
D: TRBD2
CDR3: CASSLALAGGPSFHNEQFF
DNA: TGTGCCAGCAGCTTAGCGCTAGCGGGAGGGCCCTCTTTCCACAATGAGCAGTTCTTC

length: 13
J: TRBJ1-2
V: TRBV28
size: once
D: .
CDR3: CASTPRGGFGYTF
DNA: TGTGCCAGCACCCCTCGGGGGGGCTTTGGCTACACCTTC

length: 15
J: TRBJ2-5
V: TRBV19
size: .
D: .
CDR3: CASSKQGTIQETQYF
DNA: TGTGCCAGTAGTAAGCAGGGGACCATCCAAGAGACCCAGTACTTC

length: 14
J: TRBJ2-5
V: TRBV6-5
size: .
D: .
CDR3: CASSYGGVQETQYF
DNA: TGTGCCAGCAGTTACGGCGGGGTCCAAGAGACCCAGTACTTC

length: 13
J: TRBJ2-7
V: TRBV5-4
size: .
D: TRBD1
CDR3: CASSLQGAHEQYF
DNA: TGTGCCAGCAGCTTGCAGGGGGCGCACGAGCAGTACTTC

length: 15
J: TRBJ2-1
V: TRBV15
size: .
D: TRBD2
CDR3: CATSSRTSVGNEQFF
DNA: TGTGCCACCAGCAGTAGGACTAGCGTGGGCAATGAGCAGTTCTTC

length: 16
J: TRBJ1-5
V: TRBV10-3
size: .
D: TRBD1
CDR3: CAISPGQLLHSQPQHF
DNA: TGTGCCATCAGTCCGGGACAGCTTCTTCACAGTCAGCCCCAGCATTTT

length: 13
J: TRBJ2-2
V: TRBV30
size: .
D: TRBD1
CDR3: CAWREGGHGELFF
DNA: TGTGCCTGGAGAGAAGGGGGCCACGGGGAGCTGTTTTTT

length: 12
J: TRBJ2-7
V: TRBV15
size: .
D: TRBD1
CDR3: CATRGTGLEQYF
DNA: TGTGCCACGAGGGGGACAGGGCTCGAGCAGTACTTC

length: 18
J: TRBJ2-6
V: TRBV5-1
size: .
D: .
CDR3: CASSLFGRQQSGANVLTF
DNA: TGCGCCAGCAGCTTGTTCGGCAGGCAACAGTCCGGGGCCAACGTCCTGACTTTC

length: 13
J: TRBJ1-1
V: TRBV6-5
size: .
D: TRBD1
CDR3: CASSPSGTGDAFF
DNA: TGTGCCAGCAGCCCTTCCGGGACAGGGGATGCTTTCTTT

length: 11
J: TRBJ2-7
V: TRBV2
size: .
D: .
CDR3: CASREAGEQYF
DNA: TGTGCCAGCAGGGAGGCGGGCGAGCAGTACTTC

length: 14
J: TRBJ1-1
V: TRBV5-4
size: few
D: TRBD1
CDR3: CASSLPGQGTEAFF
DNA: TGTGCCAGCAGCTTGCCGGGACAGGGTACTGAAGCTTTCTTT

length: 12
J: TRBJ1-4
V: TRBV7-9
size: .
D: TRBD1
CDR3: CASSWTGQKLFF
DNA: TGTGCCAGCAGCTGGACAGGGCAAAAACTGTTTTTT

length: 17
J: TRBJ1-2
V: TRBV4-3
size: once
D: .
CDR3: CASSQDSSTDINYGYTF
DNA: TGCGCCAGCAGCCAAGATAGTTCTACAGATATTAACTATGGCTACACCTTC

length: 14
J: TRBJ2-5
V: TRBV7-9
size: once
D: .
CDR3: CASSLGSLQETQYF
DNA: TGTGCCAGCAGCTTAGGGAGCCTCCAAGAGACCCAGTACTTC

length: 16
J: TRBJ1-2
V: TRBV30
size: .
D: TRBD1
CDR3: CAWSDSGDRDNYGYTF
DNA: TGTGCCTGGAGTGACTCGGGGGACAGGGATAACTATGGCTACACCTTC

length: 11
J: TRBJ2-7
V: TRBV20-1
size: .
D: .
CDR3: CSARGSHEQYF
DNA: TGCAGTGCTAGGGGGAGCCACGAGCAGTACTTC

length: 15
J: TRBJ2-3
V: TRBV9
size: .
D: TRBD2
CDR3: CASSIAGNLLDTQYF
DNA: TGTGCCAGCAGCATAGCGGGAAACCTTTTAGATACGCAGTATTTT

length: 15
J: TRBJ2-7
V: TRBV27
size: .
D: TRBD1
CDR3: CASSSPGTGSLEQYF
DNA: TGTGCCAGCAGCAGCCCCGGGACAGGCTCTCTCGAGCAGTACTTC

length: 14
J: TRBJ2-3
V: TRBV29-1
size: .
D: TRBD2
CDR3: CSVEAGGTTDTQYF
DNA: TGCAGCGTTGAAGCGGGAGGAACCACAGATACGCAGTATTTT

length: 13
J: TRBJ1-5
V: TRBV18
size: .
D: TRBD1
CDR3: CASSRQGDQPQHF
DNA: TGTGCCAGCTCAAGACAGGGTGATCAGCCCCAGCATTTT

length: 18
J: TRBJ1-3
V: TRBV7-2
size: .
D: TRBD1
CDR3: CASSLELLGQASGNTIYF
DNA: TGTGCCAGCAGCTTAGAACTACTGGGACAGGCCTCTGGAAACACCATATATTTT

length: 10
J: TRBJ1-1
V: TRBV29-1
size: .
D: .
CDR3: CSVVLTEAFF
DNA: TGCAGCGTTGTCCTTACTGAAGCTTTCTTT

length: 15
J: TRBJ2-2
V: TRBV7-9
size: .
D: .
CDR3: CASSRRDSDTGELFF
DNA: TGTGCCAGCAGCCGGCGGGACAGCGACACCGGGGAGCTGTTTTTT

length: 13
J: TRBJ2-2
V: TRBV6-5
size: .
D: .
CDR3: CASRRELTGELFF
DNA: TGTGCCAGCAGACGCGAGCTAACCGGGGAGCTGTTTTTT

length: 13
J: TRBJ1-5
V: TRBV7-7
size: once
D: TRBD1
CDR3: CASSLGQGQPQHF
DNA: TGTGCCAGCAGCTTAGGACAGGGTCAGCCCCAGCATTTT

length: 15
J: TRBJ2-3
V: TRBV29-1
size: .
D: TRBD2
CDR3: CSVHGLAGHTDTQYF
DNA: TGCAGCGTCCACGGACTAGCGGGACATACAGATACGCAGTATTTT

length: 14
J: TRBJ1-1
V: TRBV28
size: few
D: .
CDR3: CASSPGLLHTEAFF
DNA: TGTGCCAGCAGTCCTGGGCTTTTGCACACTGAAGCTTTCTTT

length: 15
J: TRBJ1-2
V: TRBV19
size: few
D: .
CDR3: CASSITTTSNYGYTF
DNA: TGTGCCAGTAGTATAACGACTACTTCAAACTATGGCTACACCTTC

length: 15
J: TRBJ2-3
V: TRBV7-9
size: .
D: TRBD2
CDR3: CASSPLRREEDTQYF
DNA: TGTGCCAGCAGCCCCCTACGGCGGGAGGAAGATACGCAGTATTTT

length: 13
J: TRBJ1-2
V: TRBV10-1
size: .
D: .
CDR3: CASSQGCGYGYTF
DNA: TGCGCCAGCAGTCAGGGGTGTGGCTATGGCTACACCTTC

length: 12
J: TRBJ1-1
V: TRBV11-2
size: .
D: .
CDR3: CASSGGGAEAFF
DNA: TGTGCCAGCAGCGGGGGAGGCGCTGAAGCTTTCTTT

length: 16
J: TRBJ2-7
V: TRBV12-2
size: .
D: .
CDR3: CASRLTEMTGSYEQYF
DNA: TGTGCAAGTCGCTTAACAGAGATGACAGGTTCCTACGAGCAGTACTTC

length: 15
J: TRBJ1-1
V: TRBV4-3
size: .
D: .
CDR3: CASSQDRGLPTEAFF
DNA: TGCGCCAGCAGCCAAGATCGGGGACTGCCCACTGAAGCTTTCTTT

length: 13
J: TRBJ2-3
V: TRBV6-1
size: .
D: .
CDR3: CASSFRRPDTQYF
DNA: TGTGCCAGCAGTTTCCGGAGACCAGATACGCAGTATTTT

length: 14
J: TRBJ1-4
V: TRBV30
size: .
D: TRBD1
CDR3: CAWSVGGVGVYLFF
DNA: TGTGCCTGGAGTGTAGGGGGCGTCGGAGTGTATCTGTTTTTT

length: 13
J: TRBJ2-5
V: TRBV9
size: .
D: .
CDR3: CASSVGVQETQYF
DNA: TGTGCCAGCAGCGTAGGCGTTCAAGAGACCCAGTACTTC

length: 14
J: TRBJ1-4
V: TRBV5-1
size: .
D: .
CDR3: CASSFAGSGEKLFF
DNA: TGCGCCAGCAGCTTTGCAGGGTCGGGCGAAAAACTGTTTTTT

length: 14
J: TRBJ1-5
V: TRBV30
size: .
D: .
CDR3: CAWSVSNSNQPQHF
DNA: TGTGCCTGGAGTGTATCAAATAGCAATCAGCCCCAGCATTTT